What follows is one T cell receptor beta chain and its context. Data came from immunoSEQ multiplex PCR; TCRdb stores just in-frame clones and leaves some out. The sample has some 150,000 clones, over 80% seen once; the top ten hold roughly 13%. With V trimmed by 4 bases and J by 7 bases, 10 bases remained unmatched. Germline lookup yields CDR1 SGHTA and CDR2 FQGNSA. The CDR3 extends over 16 amino acids. The sample's time point: blood 2 weeks post-SBRT. Documented treatment: 15 Gy SBRT to primary tumor, nephrectomy 4 weeks later. This entry comes from a study of radiation and T cells in renal cell carcinoma.

The sequence came from a woman in her 50s with renal cell carcinoma. The sequencing here drew on blood, taken from a patient whose treatment included radiotherapy and nephrectomy. V and J are TRBV7-2 and TRBJ2-5, with 12 bases aligning to TRBD2. The CDR3 loop reads CASSSGLAGLSGTQYF. As DNA, the CDR3 is TGTGCCAGCAGCTCAGGACTAGCGGGGCTCTCAGGGACCCAGTACTTC.